A single sample is the source of the 6 T cell receptor beta chains below, sequenced in a study of T cells in Graves' hyperthyroidism and ophthalmopathy. The investigators amplified TCR beta CDR3 regions from RNA transcripts. First-round RT-PCR targeting the TCR CDR3 was performed with the HTBI primer set. TCRdb independently ran MiXCR on the multiplex PCR reads; one entry per CDR3 protein. This table has hundreds of thousands of distinct CDR3 sequences, about 15% appearing once. The sequenced material came from blood. These receptor sequences come from a woman aged 40 to 50 with Graves' hyperthyroidism.

The table lists this clonotype with many counts. This chain joins TRBV7-2 and TRBJ2-7; 9 nucleotides match TRBD2. Per germline, CDR1 SGHTA and CDR2 FQGNSA. V shed 5 bases, J shed 1 base, and the junction held 6 bases outside the gene matches. The length of the CDR3 is 15 residues. DNA of the CDR3: TGTGCCAGCAGCCGGACTAGCGATAAGTCCTACGAGCAGTACTTC. Translating it yields CASSRTSDKSYEQYF.

The genes are TRBV20-1 and TRBJ1-5; D remains unclear. This CDR3 has 13 amino acids. Germline V lookup: CDR1 DFQATT, CDR2 SNEGSKA (reference sequence). Trimming cost V 7 bases and J 2 bases, with 12 bases left between them. CDR3 in amino acids: CSGREGGNQPQHF. The CDR3 nucleotides are TGCAGTGGGAGGGAAGGTGGCAATCAGCCCCAGCATTTT.

There are a few counts of this clonotype. V is TRBV7-9 and J is TRBJ2-7; possible D gene TRBD1, 6 bases. V lost 10 bases and J lost 1, with 17 bases in between. Germline CDR1 is SEHNR and CDR2 is FQNEAQ (reference sequence). The CDR3 consists of 14 residues. The CDR3: CAITGPALSYEQYF. CDR3 DNA sequence: TGTGCCATTACAGGGCCCGCCCTATCCTACGAGCAGTACTTC.

This clonotype was seen ten or more times. The chain uses TRBV20-1 and TRBJ1-5; the D gene is possibly TRBD1 (6 bases). There are 14 residues in the CDR3. Trimming cost V 2 bases and J 7 bases, with 15 bases left between them. Germline assignment: CDR1 DFQATT and CDR2 SNEGSKA (reference sequence). The CDR3 sequence: CSARIPQGHQPQHF. The CDR3 nucleotides read TGCAGTGCTAGAATACCGCAGGGGCACCAGCCCCAGCATTTT.

This clonotype was seen many times. Sequence at one end of the junction differs from germline and may be a read error. V is TRBV5-1 and J is TRBJ2-2; the match to TRBD1 covers 7 bases. This CDR3 contains 15 residues. Germline V gene lookup returns CDR1 SGHRS and CDR2 YFSETQ. CDR3 nucleotides: TGTGCCAGCAGCTTAGGGACAGCGAACACCGGGGAGCTGTTTTTT. As protein: CASSLGTANTGELFF.

This clonotype was observed many times. The chain links TRBV2 to TRBJ2-1, with 11 bases lining up with TRBD2. The CDR3 runs 15 residues. Germline CDR1 is SNHLY and CDR2 is FYNNEI. The trim removed 6 bases at V and 4 bases at J, leaving 5 bases unmatched. CDR3 protein: CASRESSGRYNEQFF. The CDR3, as DNA: TGTGCCAGCAGGGAATCTAGCGGGAGGTACAATGAGCAGTTCTTC.